The TCR beta chain under discussion was sequenced for a study of PD-1 blockade in classical Hodgkin lymphoma. Across the study: Nivolumab 3 mg/kg was given intravenously every 2 weeks.

Profiling relied on immunoSEQ multiplex PCR, and the TCRdb table lists in-frame clones only, not all of them. The table records over 50,000 clones, about 85% of them present only once. The CDR3 runs 15 residues. In germline, CDR1 is SGDLS, CDR2 YYNGEE. Between the trimmed V and J ends, which lost 0 bases and 3 bases, there was a span of 11 bases. As to time point: cycle 4 day 1 (C4D1), after 6 weeks of nivolumab. Every patient experienced relapse after autologous stem cell transplantation, and brentuximab vedotin exposure varied. The source of this sequence is a human donor with classical Hodgkin lymphoma. The V call is TRBV9, the J call TRBJ2-3; D is ambiguous. This sample comprised peripheral blood mononuclear cells (PBMCs), obtained before the fourth cycle of nivolumab. Written as DNA, the CDR3 is TGTGCCAGCAGCGTAGGAGCTTTTTTTACAGATACGCAGTATTTT. Its protein product is CASSVGAFFTDTQYF.